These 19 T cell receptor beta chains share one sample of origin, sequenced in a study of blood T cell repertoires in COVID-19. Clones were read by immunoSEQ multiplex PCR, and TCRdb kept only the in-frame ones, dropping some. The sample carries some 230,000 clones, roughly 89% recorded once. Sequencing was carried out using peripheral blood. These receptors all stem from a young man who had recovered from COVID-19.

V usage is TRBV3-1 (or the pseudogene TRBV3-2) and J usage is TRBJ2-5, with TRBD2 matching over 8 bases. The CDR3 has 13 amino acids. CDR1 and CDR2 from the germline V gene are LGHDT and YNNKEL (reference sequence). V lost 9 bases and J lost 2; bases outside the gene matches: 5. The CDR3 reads CASLASGQETQYF. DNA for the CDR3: TGTGCCAGTTTAGCTAGCGGGCAAGAGACCCAGTACTTC.

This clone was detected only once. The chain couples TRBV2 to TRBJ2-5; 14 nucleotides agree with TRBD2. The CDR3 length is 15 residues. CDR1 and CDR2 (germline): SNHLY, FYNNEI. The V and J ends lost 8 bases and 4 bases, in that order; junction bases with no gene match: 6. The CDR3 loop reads CASGLAGGLRETQYF. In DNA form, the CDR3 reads TGTGCCAGCGGACTAGCGGGGGGATTAAGAGAGACCCAGTACTTC.

CDR3 nucleotides: TGTGCCAGCATCAATGACAGGTACTCCTACAATGAGCAGTTCTTC. Its translation: CASINDRYSYNEQFF. The J gene is TRBJ2-1, the V gene TRBV5-4; maybe TRBD1 (6 bases). Germline lookup yields CDR1 SGHNT and CDR2 YYREEE (reference sequence). The CDR3 extends over 15 amino acids. The V end lost 6 bases, the J end lost 0 bases, and 13 bases lay between the germline ends.

The CDR3 bases are TGTGCCAGCAGTTACCTGCCAGGGCCCTACGAGCAGTACTTC. Protein product: CASSYLPGPYEQYF. The V gene is TRBV6-2 or TRBV6-3, the J gene TRBJ2-7; D might be TRBD1 (5 bases). Germline V CDR1 and CDR2: MNHEY, SVGEGT. This CDR3 is built from 14 residues. V lost 2 bases to trimming and J lost 2 bases, with 10 bases between them.

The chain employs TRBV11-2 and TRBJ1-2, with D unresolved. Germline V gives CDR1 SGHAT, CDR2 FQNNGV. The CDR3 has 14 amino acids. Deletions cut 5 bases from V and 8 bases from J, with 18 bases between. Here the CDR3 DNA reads TGTGCCAGCAGCCTCACGACCGGCCCGGGGGGCTACACCTTC. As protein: CASSLTTGPGGYTF.

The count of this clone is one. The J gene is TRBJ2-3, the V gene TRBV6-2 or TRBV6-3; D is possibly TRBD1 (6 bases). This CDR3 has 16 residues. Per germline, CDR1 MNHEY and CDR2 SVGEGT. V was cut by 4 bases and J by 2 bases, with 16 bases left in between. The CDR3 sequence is CASSSRGTGNTDTQYF. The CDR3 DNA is TGTGCCAGCAGTTCTAGGGGGACCGGGAACACAGATACGCAGTATTTT.

This chain's CDR3 is CASRPVLAASTDTQYF. For the CDR3, the DNA is TGCGCCAGCAGGCCTGTACTAGCGGCTAGCACAGATACGCAGTATTTT. The chain carries TRBV5-1 and TRBJ2-3; 8 nucleotides match TRBD2. Per the germline V gene, CDR1 is SGHRS and CDR2 is YFSETQ. The CDR3 covers 16 residues. V lost 5 bases to trimming and J lost 0 bases; unmatched junction nucleotides: 8. Full variable domain (outside the CDR3, taken from reference TRBV5-1 and TRBJ2-3): KAGVTQTPRYLIKTRGQQVTLSCSPISGHRSVSWYQQTPGQGLQFLFEYFSETQRNKGNFPGRFSGRQFSNSRSEMNVSTLELGDSALYLCASRPVLAASTDTQYFGPGTRLTVL.

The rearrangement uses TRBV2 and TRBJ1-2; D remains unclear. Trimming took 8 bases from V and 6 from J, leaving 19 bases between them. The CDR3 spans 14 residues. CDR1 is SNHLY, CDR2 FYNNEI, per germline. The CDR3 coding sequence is TGTGCCAGCCGCTCCACGTCAAGTCGAGATGGCTACACCTTC. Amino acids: CASRSTSSRDGYTF.

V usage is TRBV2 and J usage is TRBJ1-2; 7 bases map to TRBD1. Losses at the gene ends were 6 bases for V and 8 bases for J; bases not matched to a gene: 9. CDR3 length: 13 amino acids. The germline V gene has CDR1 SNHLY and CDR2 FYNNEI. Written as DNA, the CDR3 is TGTGCCAGCAGCATTCAGACAGGGAGGGGCTACACCTTC. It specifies CASSIQTGRGYTF. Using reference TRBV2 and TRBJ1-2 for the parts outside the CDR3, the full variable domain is EPEVTQTPSHQVTQMGQEVILRCVPISNHLYFYWYRQILGQKVEFLVSFYNNEISEKSEIFDDQFSVERPDGSNFTLKIRSTKLEDSAMYFCASSIQTGRGYTFGSGTRLTVV.

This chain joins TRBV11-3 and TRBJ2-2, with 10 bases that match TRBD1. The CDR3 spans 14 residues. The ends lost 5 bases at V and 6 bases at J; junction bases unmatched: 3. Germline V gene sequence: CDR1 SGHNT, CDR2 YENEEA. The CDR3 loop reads CASSLGQGAGELFF. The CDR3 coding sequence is TGTGCCAGCAGCCTAGGACAGGGGGCCGGGGAGCTGTTTTTT. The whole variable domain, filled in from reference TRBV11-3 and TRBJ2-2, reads EAGVVQSPRYKIIEKKQPVAFWCNPISGHNTLYWYLQNLGQGPELLIRYENEEAVDDSQLPKDRFSAERLKGVDSTLKIQPAELGDSAVYLCASSLGQGAGELFFGEGSRLTVL.

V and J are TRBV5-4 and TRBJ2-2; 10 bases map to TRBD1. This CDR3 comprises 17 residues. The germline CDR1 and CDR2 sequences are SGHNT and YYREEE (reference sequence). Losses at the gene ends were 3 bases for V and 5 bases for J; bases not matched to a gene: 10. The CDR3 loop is CASSSDRGRVETGELFF. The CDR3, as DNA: TGTGCCAGCAGCTCCGACAGGGGGCGTGTCGAGACCGGGGAGCTGTTTTTT.

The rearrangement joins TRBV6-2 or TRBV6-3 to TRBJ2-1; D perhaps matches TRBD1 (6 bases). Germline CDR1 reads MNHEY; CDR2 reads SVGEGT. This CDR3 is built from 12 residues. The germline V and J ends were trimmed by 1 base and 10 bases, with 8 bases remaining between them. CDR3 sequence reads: CASSYLGAEQFF. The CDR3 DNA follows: TGTGCCAGCAGTTACTTGGGGGCCGAGCAGTTCTTC.

CDR3 loop: CASSFATGTYEQYF. CDR3 DNA: TGCGCCAGCAGCTTCGCGACAGGCACTTACGAGCAGTACTTC. This sequence joins TRBV5-1 and TRBJ2-7; TRBD1 might be the D (6 bases). CDR3 length equals 14 residues. With 2 bases removed from V and 4 bases from J, the gap between germline ends came to 13 bases. Germline values: CDR1 SGHRS, CDR2 YFSETQ. Based on the CDR3 plus reference TRBV5-1 and TRBJ2-7, the full variable domain is KAGVTQTPRYLIKTRGQQVTLSCSPISGHRSVSWYQQTPGQGLQFLFEYFSETQRNKGNFPGRFSGRQFSNSRSEMNVSTLELGDSALYLCASSFATGTYEQYFGPGTRLTVT.

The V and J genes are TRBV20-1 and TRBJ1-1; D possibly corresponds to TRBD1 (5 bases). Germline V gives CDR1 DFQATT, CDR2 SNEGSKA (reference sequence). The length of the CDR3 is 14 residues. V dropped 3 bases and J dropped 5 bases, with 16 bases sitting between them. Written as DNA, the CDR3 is TGCAGTGCTAGTTTCCCAGGGAGGAAAACTGAAGCTTTCTTT. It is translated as CSASFPGRKTEAFF.

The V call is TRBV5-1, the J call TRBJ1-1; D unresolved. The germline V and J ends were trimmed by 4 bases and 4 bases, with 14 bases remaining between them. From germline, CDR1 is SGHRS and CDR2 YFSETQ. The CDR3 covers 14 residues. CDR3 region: CASSNQKSSTEAFF. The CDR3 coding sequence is TGCGCCAGCAGCAATCAAAAGTCGAGCACTGAAGCTTTCTTT.

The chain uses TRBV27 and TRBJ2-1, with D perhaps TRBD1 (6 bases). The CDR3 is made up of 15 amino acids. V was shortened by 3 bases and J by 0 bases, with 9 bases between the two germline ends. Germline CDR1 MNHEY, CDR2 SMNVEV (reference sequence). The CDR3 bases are TGTGCCAGCAGTTTTACAGGGAGCTCCTACAATGAGCAGTTCTTC. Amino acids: CASSFTGSSYNEQFF.

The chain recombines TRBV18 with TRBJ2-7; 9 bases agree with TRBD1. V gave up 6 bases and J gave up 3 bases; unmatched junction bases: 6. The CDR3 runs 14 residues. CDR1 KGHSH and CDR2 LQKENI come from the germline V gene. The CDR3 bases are TGTGCCAGCTCGCTGACAGGGGGAGGCTACGAGCAGTACTTC. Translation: CASSLTGGGYEQYF. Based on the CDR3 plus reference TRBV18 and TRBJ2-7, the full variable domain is NAGVMQNPRHLVRRRGQEARLRCSPMKGHSHVYWYRQLPEEGLKFMVYLQKENIIDESGMPKERFSAEFPKEGPSILRIQQVVRGDSAAYFCASSLTGGGYEQYFGPGTRLTVT.

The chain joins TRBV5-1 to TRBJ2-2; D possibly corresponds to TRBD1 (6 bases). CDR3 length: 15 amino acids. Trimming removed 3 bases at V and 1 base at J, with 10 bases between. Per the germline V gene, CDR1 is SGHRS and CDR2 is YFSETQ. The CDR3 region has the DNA TGCGCCAGCAGCTCATGGGGACAGAACACCGGGGAGCTGTTTTTT. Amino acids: CASSSWGQNTGELFF. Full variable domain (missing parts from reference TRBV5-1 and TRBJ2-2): KAGVTQTPRYLIKTRGQQVTLSCSPISGHRSVSWYQQTPGQGLQFLFEYFSETQRNKGNFPGRFSGRQFSNSRSEMNVSTLELGDSALYLCASSSWGQNTGELFFGEGSRLTVL.

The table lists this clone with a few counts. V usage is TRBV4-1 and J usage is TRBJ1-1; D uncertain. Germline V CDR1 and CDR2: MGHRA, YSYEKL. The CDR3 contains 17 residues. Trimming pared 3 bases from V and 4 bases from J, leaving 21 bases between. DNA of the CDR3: TGCGCCAGCAGCCAGGTCGATGAGGTTTCGGTGGGCACTGAAGCTTTCTTT. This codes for CASSQVDEVSVGTEAFF.